Listed here are 17 T cell receptor beta chains from one sample, sequenced in a study of T-cell reconstitution after alpha-beta-depleted transplantation in children. Unique molecular identifiers were used in preparing the TCRbeta library. TCRdb recomputed calls from the PCR reads with MiXCR, one row per CDR3 protein. The sample lists approximately 500,000 distinct CDR3 sequences; approximately 30% were seen once. The sample in question was PBMCs, obtained before TCRalphabeta/CD19-depleted stem cell transplant. The receptors derive from a boy in the first two years of life with Wiskott-Aldrich syndrome, due to receive a stem cell transplant.

This clonotype was found many times. The junction departs from the called germline gene at one end, perhaps through a read error. This chain links TRBV5-1 with TRBJ2-5, with 8 bases identical to TRBD2. In germline, CDR1 is SGHRS, CDR2 YFSETQ. The CDR3 extends over 13 amino acids. CDR3 bases: TGTGCCAGCAGTTTATCGGGGGGGGAGACCCAGTACTTC. Translating it yields CASSLSGGETQYF.

This clonotype has at least ten counts. J is TRBJ2-7 and V is TRBV4-2; unclear D gene. CDR1 and CDR2 from the germline V gene are LGHNA and YNFKEQ. The CDR3 totals 15 residues. V dropped 0 bases and J dropped 0 bases, with 9 bases sitting between them. The DNA of the CDR3 is TGTGCCAGCAGCCAAGATACAGCGCTCTCCTACGAGCAGTACTTC. Protein sequence: CASSQDTALSYEQYF.

This sequence joins TRBV6-1 and TRBJ2-2; 7 bases align to TRBD1. CDR1 is MNHNS and CDR2 is SASEGT in the germline V gene. Unmatched junction bases numbered 6, after V lost 5 bases and J lost 6 bases. CDR3 length equals 14 residues. CDR3 sequence (DNA): TGTGCCAGCAGTCGACAGGGCGTTGCCGGGGAGCTGTTTTTT. This encodes CASSRQGVAGELFF.

The V and J genes are TRBV7-9 and TRBJ2-7; D ambiguous. The ends were cut back, 6 bases at V and 0 bases at J, with 12 bases in the middle. Germline V gene sequence: CDR1 SEHNR, CDR2 FQNEAQ (reference sequence). The CDR3 has 14 residues. Here the CDR3 DNA reads TGTGCCAGCAGTTATGACCGCCACTCCTACGAGCAGTACTTC. Its translation is CASSYDRHSYEQYF.

This clonotype was seen many times. The genes are TRBV12-3 or TRBV12-4 and TRBJ2-5; a possible D gene is TRBD2 (5 bases). V was cut by 6 bases and J by 5 bases, with 13 bases left in between. The CDR3 runs 13 residues. The CDR3 here is CASSLARGETQYF. CDR3 nucleotides: TGTGCCAGCAGCCTAGCAAGAGGGGAGACCCAGTACTTC.

This clonotype has just a few counts. The V call is TRBV4-1, the J call TRBJ1-2; D possibly corresponds to TRBD1 (6 bases). This CDR3 contains 15 residues. V gave up 1 base and J gave up 3 bases, with 12 bases separating them. Germline V gene sequence: CDR1 MGHRA, CDR2 YSYEKL. The CDR3 DNA reads as TGCGCCAGCAGCCAAGGGGGGCGAGCGGACTATGGCTACACCTTC. Its protein is CASSQGGRADYGYTF.

The chain has TRBV5-1 and TRBJ2-3, with D possibly being TRBD1 (6 bases). Trimming shortened V by 4 bases and J by 1 base, and 16 bases separated the two germline ends. Germline-derived CDR1 and CDR2 are SGHRS and YFSETQ. The CDR3 extends over 16 amino acids. CDR3 nucleotides: TGCGCCAGCAGCCTCGAGGCAGGGGTAGGCACAGATACGCAGTATTTT. This sequence encodes CASSLEAGVGTDTQYF.

V usage is TRBV5-1 and J usage is TRBJ2-1; the match to TRBD2 covers 9 bases. V was clipped by 2 bases and J by 0 bases; unmatched bases: 9. This CDR3 comprises 18 residues. Germline V gene data show CDR1 as SGHRS and CDR2 as YFSETQ. The CDR3 loop reads CASSFAFMREGSYNEQFF. CDR3 bases: TGCGCCAGCAGCTTCGCTTTTATGCGGGAGGGCTCCTACAATGAGCAGTTCTTC.

The chain recombines TRBV10-3 with TRBJ1-1; D is ambiguous. The CDR3 has 11 residues. The germline CDR1 and CDR2 sequences are ENHRY and SYGVKD. V was trimmed by 2 bases and J by 6 bases, leaving 4 bases between them. CDR3 nucleotide sequence: TGTGCCATCAGTGAGGGTTCTGAAGCTTTCTTT. This encodes CAISEGSEAFF.

CDR3 nucleotide sequence: TGTGCCAGCGGTTTTCAAGGACAGGCGGAGACCCAGTACTTC. It codes for CASGFQGQAETQYF. The genes are TRBV6-5 and TRBJ2-5; 7 positions match TRBD1. Trimming at V came to 8 bases and at J to 5 bases, leaving 11 bases not matched to a gene. The CDR3 totals 14 residues. Germline V gene lookup returns CDR1 MNHEY and CDR2 SVGAGI.

V usage is TRBV12-3 or TRBV12-4 and J usage is TRBJ2-3; 13 bases are a match to TRBD2. V trimming: 2 bases; J trimming: 6 bases; junction bases outside the gene matches: 8. CDR3 length: 17 amino acids. CDR3 protein: CASSLPGLAGVSDTQYF. CDR3 DNA sequence: TGTGCCAGCAGTTTACCCGGACTAGCGGGAGTTTCTGATACGCAGTATTTT.

This clonotype turned up a few times. The V gene is TRBV20-1, the J gene TRBJ2-5; 9 bases fit TRBD2. With V trimmed by 0 bases and J by 4 bases, 9 bases remained unmatched. Per the germline V gene, CDR1 is DFQATT and CDR2 is SNEGSKA (reference sequence). This CDR3 comprises 16 residues. DNA for the CDR3: TGCAGTGCTAGAGATCGTAAGCGGGAGGTCATAGAGACCCAGTACTTC. Translating gives CSARDRKREVIETQYF.

This clonotype came up a few times. The chain couples TRBV7-8 to TRBJ2-1; D may be TRBD1 (5 bases). Trimming shortened V by 4 bases and J by 9 bases, and 13 bases separated the two germline ends. The CDR3 is 13 amino acids. Germline loops: CDR1 SGHVS, CDR2 FQNEAQ. DNA for the CDR3: TGTGCCAGCAGCTCTTTCGCAACAGGTGAGCAGTTCTTC. Translated, it gives CASSSFATGEQFF.

This clonotype was seen a handful of times. J is TRBJ2-5 and V is TRBV5-4, with D tentatively TRBD1 or TRBD2 (5 bases each). There are 14 residues in the CDR3. Germline assignment: CDR1 SGHNT and CDR2 YYREEE (reference sequence). Trimming removed 2 bases at V and 3 bases at J, with 11 bases between. CDR3 residues: CASSFGTRKETQYF. Written as DNA, the CDR3 is TGTGCCAGCAGCTTCGGGACGAGGAAAGAGACCCAGTACTTC.

A note on this clonotype: Sequence at one end of the junction differs from germline and may be a read error. V usage is TRBV20-1 and J usage is TRBJ2-7; maybe TRBD2 (6 bases). CDR3 size: 14 residues. CDR1 DFQATT and CDR2 SNEGSKA come from the germline V gene (reference sequence). For the CDR3, the DNA is TGCAGTGCCGATTCCGGGGGTTCTTTTTACGAGCGGTACTTC. Residues: CSADSGGSFYERYF.

The chain is built from TRBV12-3 or TRBV12-4 and TRBJ2-3; 8 bases fit TRBD2. Trimming took 1 base from V and 0 from J; bases not matched to a gene: 6. The CDR3 is made up of 17 amino acids. The DNA for the CDR3 is TGTGCCAGCAGTTTAGGAGGTAGCGGGACAAGCACAGATACGCAGTATTTT. This encodes CASSLGGSGTSTDTQYF.

The chain uses TRBV4-2 and TRBJ1-6; 8 positions match TRBD1. This CDR3 has 15 amino acids. V lost 4 bases, J lost 5 bases, and 4 bases stayed unmatched. The germline CDR1 and CDR2 sequences are LGHNA and YNFKEQ. CDR3 sequence reads: CASSRQTGDNSPLHF. In nucleotides, the CDR3 is TGTGCCAGCAGCCGGCAGACAGGGGATAATTCACCCCTCCACTTT.